This T cell receptor beta chain was profiled in a study of post-analysis software for immune sequencing data. Unique molecular identifiers were present in the TCR beta cDNA libraries. The T cell input of roughly 0.95 to 10 million gave about half a million cDNA molecules. TCRdb called the PCR reads again in MiXCR, with one record for every CDR3 protein. The table includes about 200,000 distinct CDR3 sequences, approximately 30% detected once. Only a few counts were recorded for this clonotype. As yet, its antigen is unknown. From germline, CDR1 is MNHEY and CDR2 SMNVEV (reference sequence). Trimming removed 4 bases at V and 7 bases at J, with 14 bases between. The CDR3 contains 14 residues. Study findings and constraints: Comparison of patients with controls showed five TRBV segments more frequent in patients, TRBV5-6, TRBV5-1 and TRBV20-1 among them. The F measure placed samples prepared in the same batch into strongly shared clusters.

The chain recombines TRBV27 with TRBJ2-4; D not certain. Material: blood. This TCR was sampled from a girl younger than 18 with multiple sclerosis. DNA of the CDR3: TGTGCCAGCAGTTCCCTCGGATCTGGTAACATTCAGTACTTC. Protein: CASSSLGSGNIQYF.